This T cell receptor beta chain was sequenced in a study of blood T cell repertoires in COVID-19. About the research overall: The United States, Italy and Spain supplied acute and convalescent COVID-19 samples. PBMCs, B-cell-depleted T cells, or T cells were the source of the cDNA or gDNA that made up the material.

The CDR3 is 16 residues long. V was pared by 5 bases and J by 11 bases, with 20 bases of the junction left unmatched. Germline V gene data show CDR1 as SEHNR and CDR2 as FQNEAQ (reference sequence). Seattle cases were enrolled at active infection and followed longitudinally. How the authors handled the data: Amplification of reference gene primers provided the estimated nucleated cell counts. Repertoires were generated with immunoSEQ multiplex PCR, while TCRdb's copy carries only in-frame clones and drops some. For V, J and clone size, that table is used; D and trimming come from the DNA. The sample yields 440,000 or so clones, about 88% seen once.

V gene TRBV7-9 combines with J gene TRBJ1-1; TRBD1 agrees at 7 bases. The sequenced sample was peripheral blood. The source is a woman in her thirties or forties with COVID-19, enrolled during active disease. This CDR3 is CASSQMVGQVPIMAFF. CDR3 bases: TGTGCCAGCAGCCAGATGGTAGGACAGGTCCCTATAATGGCTTTCTTT.